The clone carrying this T cell receptor beta chain has just one count. These data belong to a study of blood T cell repertoires in COVID-19. V was pared by 3 bases and J by 2 bases, with 4 bases of the junction left unmatched. The CDR3 spans 16 residues. Germline lookup yields CDR1 KGHSH and CDR2 LQKENI. Some clones are missing from TCRdb's copy, which holds only in-frame ones; the method was immunoSEQ multiplex PCR. Seen here are roughly 170,000 clones, 70% to 90% observed once, and the top ten hold less than 25%. The specimen sequenced was peripheral blood. The chain recombines TRBV18 with TRBJ1-3, with 10 bases identical to TRBD1. This TCR derives from a man aged 65-85 years with active or convalescent COVID-19. CDR3 sequence reads: CASSPGQGPPGNTIYF. DNA of the CDR3: TGTGCCAGCTCACCGGGACAGGGGCCCCCTGGAAACACCATATATTTT. The variable domain in full, completed from reference TRBV18 and TRBJ1-3, reads NAGVMQNPRHLVRRRGQEARLRCSPMKGHSHVYWYRQLPEEGLKFMVYLQKENIIDESGMPKERFSAEFPKEGPSILRIQQVVRGDSAAYFCASSPGQGPPGNTIYFGEGSWLTVV.